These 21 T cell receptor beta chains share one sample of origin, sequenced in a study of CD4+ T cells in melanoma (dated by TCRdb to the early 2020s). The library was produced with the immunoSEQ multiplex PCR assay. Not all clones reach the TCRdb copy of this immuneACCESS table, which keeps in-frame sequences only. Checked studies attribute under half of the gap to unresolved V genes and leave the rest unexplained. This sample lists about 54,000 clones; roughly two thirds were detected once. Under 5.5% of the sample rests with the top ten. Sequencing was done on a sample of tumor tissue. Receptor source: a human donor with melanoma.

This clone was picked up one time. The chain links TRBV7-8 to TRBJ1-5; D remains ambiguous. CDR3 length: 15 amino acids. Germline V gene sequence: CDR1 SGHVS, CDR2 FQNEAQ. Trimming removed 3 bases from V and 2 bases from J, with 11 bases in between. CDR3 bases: TGTGCCAGCAGCTTCGTCGGCCCGGGCAATCAGCCCCAGCATTTT. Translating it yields CASSFVGPGNQPQHF.

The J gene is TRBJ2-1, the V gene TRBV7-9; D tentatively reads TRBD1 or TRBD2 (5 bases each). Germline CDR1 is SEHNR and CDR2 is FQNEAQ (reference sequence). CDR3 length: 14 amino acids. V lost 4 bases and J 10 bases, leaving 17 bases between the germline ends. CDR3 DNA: TGTGCCAGCAGCTCGAGGGGTATTGAGGGAGAGCAGTTCTTC. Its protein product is CASSSRGIEGEQFF.

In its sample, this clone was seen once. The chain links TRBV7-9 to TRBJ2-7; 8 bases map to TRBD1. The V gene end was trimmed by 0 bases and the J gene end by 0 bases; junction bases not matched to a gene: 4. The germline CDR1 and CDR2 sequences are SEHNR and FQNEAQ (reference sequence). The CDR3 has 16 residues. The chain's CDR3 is CASSLARQGISYEQYF. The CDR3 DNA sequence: TGTGCCAGCAGCTTAGCAAGACAGGGGATCTCCTACGAGCAGTACTTC.

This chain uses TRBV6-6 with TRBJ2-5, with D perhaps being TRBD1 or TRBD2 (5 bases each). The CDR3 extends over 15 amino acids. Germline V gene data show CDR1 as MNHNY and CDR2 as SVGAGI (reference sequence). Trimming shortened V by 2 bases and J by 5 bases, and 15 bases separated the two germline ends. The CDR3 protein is CASSYGAGGAETQYF. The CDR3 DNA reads TGTGCCAGCAGTTACGGGGCGGGCGGAGCGGAGACCCAGTACTTC.

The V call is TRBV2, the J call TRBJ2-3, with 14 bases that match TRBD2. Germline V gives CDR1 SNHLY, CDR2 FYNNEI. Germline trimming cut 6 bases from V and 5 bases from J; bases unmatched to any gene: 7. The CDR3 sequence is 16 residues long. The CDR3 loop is CASSDGTSGGLDTQYF. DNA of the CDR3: TGTGCCAGCAGCGATGGGACTAGCGGGGGTTTAGATACGCAGTATTTT.

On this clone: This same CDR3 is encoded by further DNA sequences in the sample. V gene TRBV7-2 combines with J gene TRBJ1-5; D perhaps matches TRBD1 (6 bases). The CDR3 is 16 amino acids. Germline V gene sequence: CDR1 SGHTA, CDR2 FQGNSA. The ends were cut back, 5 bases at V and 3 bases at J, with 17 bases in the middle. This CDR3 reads CASSPVGGPSNQPQHF. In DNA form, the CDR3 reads TGTGCCAGCAGCCCCGTGGGGGGGCCCTCCAATCAGCCCCAGCATTTT.

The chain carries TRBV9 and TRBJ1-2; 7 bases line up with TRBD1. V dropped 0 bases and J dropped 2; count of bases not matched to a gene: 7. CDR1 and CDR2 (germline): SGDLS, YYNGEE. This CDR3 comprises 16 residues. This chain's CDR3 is CASSVDGDSENYGYTF. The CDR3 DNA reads TGTGCCAGCAGCGTAGACGGGGACAGCGAGAACTATGGCTACACCTTC.

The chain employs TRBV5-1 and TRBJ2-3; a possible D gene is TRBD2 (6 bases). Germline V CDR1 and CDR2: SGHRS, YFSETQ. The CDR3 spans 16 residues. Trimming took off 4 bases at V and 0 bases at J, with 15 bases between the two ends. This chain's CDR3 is CASSPLAGTSTDTQYF. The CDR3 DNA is TGCGCCAGCAGCCCGCTGGCAGGGACTAGCACAGATACGCAGTATTTT.

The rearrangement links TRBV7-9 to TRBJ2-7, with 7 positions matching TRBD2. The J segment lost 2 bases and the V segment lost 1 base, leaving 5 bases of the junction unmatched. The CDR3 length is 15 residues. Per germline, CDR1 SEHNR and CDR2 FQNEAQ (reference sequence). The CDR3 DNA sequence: TGTGCCAGCAGCTTAGGGGGGGGACTCACCTACGAGCAGTACTTC. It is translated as CASSLGGGLTYEQYF.

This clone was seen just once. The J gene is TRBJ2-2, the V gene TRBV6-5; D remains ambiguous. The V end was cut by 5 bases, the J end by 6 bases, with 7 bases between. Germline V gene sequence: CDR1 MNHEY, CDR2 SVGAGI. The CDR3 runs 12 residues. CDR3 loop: CASSHGSGELFF. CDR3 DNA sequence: TGTGCCAGCAGTCACGGGTCCGGGGAGCTGTTTTTT.

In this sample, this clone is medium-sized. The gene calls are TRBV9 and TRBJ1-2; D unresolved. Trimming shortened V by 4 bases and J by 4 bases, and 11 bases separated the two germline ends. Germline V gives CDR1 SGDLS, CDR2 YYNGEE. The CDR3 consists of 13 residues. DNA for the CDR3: TGTGCCAGCAGCACCTTTCCCAGCTATGGCTACACCTTC. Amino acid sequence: CASSTFPSYGYTF.

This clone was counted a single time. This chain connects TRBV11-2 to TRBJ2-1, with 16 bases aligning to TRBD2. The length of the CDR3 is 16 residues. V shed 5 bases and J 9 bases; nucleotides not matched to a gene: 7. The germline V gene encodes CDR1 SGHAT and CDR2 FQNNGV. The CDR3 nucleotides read TGTGCCAGCAGCCCCGGGACTAGCGGGGGGGCTCTTGAGCAGTTCTTC. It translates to CASSPGTSGGALEQFF.

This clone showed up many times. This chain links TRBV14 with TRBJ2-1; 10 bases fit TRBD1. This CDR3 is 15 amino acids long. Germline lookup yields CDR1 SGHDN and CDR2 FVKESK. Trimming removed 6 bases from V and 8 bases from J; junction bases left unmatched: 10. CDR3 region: CASRHTGTGVYEQFF. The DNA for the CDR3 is TGTGCCAGCAGGCACACCGGGACAGGGGTCTATGAGCAGTTCTTC.

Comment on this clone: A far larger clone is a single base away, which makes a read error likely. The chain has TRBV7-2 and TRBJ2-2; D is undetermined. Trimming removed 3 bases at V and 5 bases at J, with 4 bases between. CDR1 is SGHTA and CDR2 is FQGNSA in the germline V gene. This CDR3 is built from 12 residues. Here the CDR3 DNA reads TGTGCCAGCAGCTTTGAGACCGGGGAGCTGTTTTTT. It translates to CASSFETGELFF.

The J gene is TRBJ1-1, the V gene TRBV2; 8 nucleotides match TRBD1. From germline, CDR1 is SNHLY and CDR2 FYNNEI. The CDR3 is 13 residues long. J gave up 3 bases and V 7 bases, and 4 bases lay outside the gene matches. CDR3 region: CASIDRGDTEAFF. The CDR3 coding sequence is TGTGCCAGCATCGACAGGGGTGACACTGAAGCTTTCTTT.

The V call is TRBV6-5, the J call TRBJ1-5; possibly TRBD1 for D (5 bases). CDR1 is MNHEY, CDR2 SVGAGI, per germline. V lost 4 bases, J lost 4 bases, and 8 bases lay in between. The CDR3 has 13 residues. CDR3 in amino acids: CASSFGTNQPQHF. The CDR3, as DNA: TGTGCCAGCAGTTTTGGGACTAATCAGCCCCAGCATTTT.

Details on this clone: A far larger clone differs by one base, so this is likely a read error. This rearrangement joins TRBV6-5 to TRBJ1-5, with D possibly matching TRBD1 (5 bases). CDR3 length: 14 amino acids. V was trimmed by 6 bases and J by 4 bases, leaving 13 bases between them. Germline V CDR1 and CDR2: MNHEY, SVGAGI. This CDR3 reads CASSVEGDNQPQHF. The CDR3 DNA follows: TGTGCCAGCAGCGTAGAAGGGGATAATCAGCCCCAGCATTTT.

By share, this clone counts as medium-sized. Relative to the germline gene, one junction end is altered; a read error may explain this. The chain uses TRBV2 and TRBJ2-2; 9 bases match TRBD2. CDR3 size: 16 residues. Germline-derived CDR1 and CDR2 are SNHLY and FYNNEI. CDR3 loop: CASSDETSGNIGELFF. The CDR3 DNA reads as TGTGCCAGCAGTGATGAGACTAGCGGAAACATCGGGGAGCTGTTTTTT.

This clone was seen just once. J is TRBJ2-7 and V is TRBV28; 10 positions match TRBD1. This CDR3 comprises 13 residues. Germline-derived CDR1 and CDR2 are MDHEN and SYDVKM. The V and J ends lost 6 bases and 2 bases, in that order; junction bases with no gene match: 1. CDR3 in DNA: TGTGCCAGCAGGGGACAGGGGACCTACGAGCAGTACTTC. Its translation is CASRGQGTYEQYF.

CDR3 sequence: CASSLRAVRPQHF. CDR3 nucleotides: TGTGCCAGCAGCCTAAGGGCCGTGAGGCCCCAGCATTTT. The V gene is TRBV9, the J gene TRBJ1-5; D is ambiguous. The CDR3 is 13 residues long. The germline V and J ends were trimmed by 4 bases and 9 bases, with 14 bases remaining between them. The germline V gene has CDR1 SGDLS and CDR2 YYNGEE.

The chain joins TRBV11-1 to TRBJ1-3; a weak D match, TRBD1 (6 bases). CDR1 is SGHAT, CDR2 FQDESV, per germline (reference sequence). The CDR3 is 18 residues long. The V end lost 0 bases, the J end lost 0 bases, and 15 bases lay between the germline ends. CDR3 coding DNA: TGTGCCAGCAGCTTAGCGCTCCAGGACAGATTCTCTGGAAACACCATATATTTT. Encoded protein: CASSLALQDRFSGNTIYF. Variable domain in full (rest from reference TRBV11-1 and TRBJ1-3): EAEVAQSPRYKITEKSQAVAFWCDPISGHATLYWYRQILGQGPELLVQFQDESVVDDSQLPKDRFSAERLKGVDSTLKIQPAELGDSAMYLCASSLALQDRFSGNTIYFGEGSWLTVV.